The T cell receptor (beta chain) described here comes from a study of blood T cell repertoires in COVID-19. Participants were placed into cohorts based on the clinical history they reported. Recovery meant two consecutive negative NP/OP PCR tests, professional clearance, or resolved symptoms. The germline gives CDR1 LNHDA, CDR2 SQIVND (reference sequence). The CDR3 length is 15 residues. The ends lost 7 bases at V and 3 bases at J; junction bases unmatched: 11. TCRdb's copy holds only in-frame clones and misses some; the assay was immunoSEQ multiplex PCR. The sample includes around 140,000 clones, 87% seen only once; the top ten take about 10%.

The specimen was PBMCs or T cells enriched from blood (not recorded which). V gene TRBV19 combines with J gene TRBJ1-2, with 7 bases that match TRBD1. The sequence was obtained from a man aged 55 to 70 who had recovered from COVID-19. As DNA, the CDR3 is TGTGCCAGTACTCGACAGGGTTCTCGCGACTATGGCTACACCTTC. It encodes CASTRQGSRDYGYTF.